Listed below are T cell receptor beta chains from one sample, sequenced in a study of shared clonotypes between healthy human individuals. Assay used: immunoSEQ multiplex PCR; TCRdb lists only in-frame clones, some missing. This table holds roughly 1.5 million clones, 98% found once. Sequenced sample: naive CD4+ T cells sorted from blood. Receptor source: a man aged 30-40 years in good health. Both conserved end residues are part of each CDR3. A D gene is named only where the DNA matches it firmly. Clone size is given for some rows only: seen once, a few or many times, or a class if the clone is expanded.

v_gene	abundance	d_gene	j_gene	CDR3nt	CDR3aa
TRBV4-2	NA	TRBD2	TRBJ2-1	TGTGCCAGCAGCCAACCGGGACTAGCGGGAGAGGTTGAGCAGTTCTTC	CASSQPGLAGEVEQFF
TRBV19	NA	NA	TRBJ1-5	TGTGCCAGTAGCACGACAGGTGCGGGCAATCAGCCCCAGCATTTT	CASSTTGAGNQPQHF
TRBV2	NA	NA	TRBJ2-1	TGTGCCAGCAGTGAAGTTTCTAACAATGAGCAGTTCTTC	CASSEVSNNEQFF
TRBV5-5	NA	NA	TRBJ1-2	TGTGCCAGCAGCTTGGCACGGGTTTCAAACTATGGCTACACCTTC	CASSLARVSNYGYTF
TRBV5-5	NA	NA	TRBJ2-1	TGTGCCAGCAGCTTGTGGCAGGGTGTCTACAATGAGCAGTTCTTC	CASSLWQGVYNEQFF
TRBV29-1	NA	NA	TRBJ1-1	TGCAGCGTGTCCTTTTCCGGTACCAACACTGAAGCTTTCTTT	CSVSFSGTNTEAFF
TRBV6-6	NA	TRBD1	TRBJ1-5	TGTGCCAGCAGTTTCGGACAGGGCGACAATCAGCCCCAGCATTTT	CASSFGQGDNQPQHF
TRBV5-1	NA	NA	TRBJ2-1	TGCGCCAGTAAAAAGGGCGACCCCTACAATGAGCAGTTCTTC	CASKKGDPYNEQFF
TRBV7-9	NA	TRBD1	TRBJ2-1	TGTGCCAGCACCCTTCCGGGACAGGGGGCGAACAATGAGCAGTTCTTC	CASTLPGQGANNEQFF
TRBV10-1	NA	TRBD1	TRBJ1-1	TGCGCCAGCCCTGAGGGACAGTCAGGGAACACTGAAGCTTTCTTT	CASPEGQSGNTEAFF
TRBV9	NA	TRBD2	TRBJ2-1	TGTGCCAGCAGCGAGATAGCGGGAGGCGGGTCCTACAATGAGCAGTTCTTC	CASSEIAGGGSYNEQFF
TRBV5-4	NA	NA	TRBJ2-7	TGTGCCAGCAGCCGGATAGGCCGAGGGCTCTACGAGCAGTACTTC	CASSRIGRGLYEQYF
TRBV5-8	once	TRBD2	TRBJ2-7	TGTGCCAGCAGCTTGGCCCGCGGGAGGGCCATCCGCGAGCAGTACTTC	CASSLARGRAIREQYF
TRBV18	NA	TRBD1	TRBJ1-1	TGTGCCAGCTCACGAGCTGGGACAGGGGTTTCCACTGAAGCTTTCTTT	CASSRAGTGVSTEAFF
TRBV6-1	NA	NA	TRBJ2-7	TGTGCCAGCAGTGCCACTACGGCCGCGAGCTCCTACGAGCAGTACTTC	CASSATTAASSYEQYF
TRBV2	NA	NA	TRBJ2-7	TGTGCCAGCAGGAGTTACGAGCAGTACTTC	CASRSYEQYF
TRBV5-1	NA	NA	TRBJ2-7	TGCGCCAGCAGCTTGGTATCAGGGAGCTCCTACGAGCAGTACTTC	CASSLVSGSSYEQYF
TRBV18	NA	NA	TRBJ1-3	TGTGCCAGCTCACCACTCGGGGGGGGATCTGGAAACACCATATATTTT	CASSPLGGGSGNTIYF
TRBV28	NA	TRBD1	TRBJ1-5	TGTGCCAGCAGTTTAAGGACAGGGGTGATAGTGAGCAATCAGCCCCAGCATTTT	CASSLRTGVIVSNQPQHF
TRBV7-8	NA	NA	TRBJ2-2	TGTGCCAGCAGCTGGGCCAATGGCGGGAACCCCACCGGGGAGCTGTTTTTT	CASSWANGGNPTGELFF